The 23 T cell receptor beta chains in this list originate from one sample, sequenced in a study of T cells in Graves' hyperthyroidism and ophthalmopathy. Researchers amplified the TCR beta CDR3 regions from RNA transcripts. HTBI primers were employed in a first-round RT-PCR of the TCR CDR3. TCRdb reprocessed the multiplex PCR reads via MiXCR and lists one record per CDR3 protein. The table lists hundreds of thousands of distinct CDR3 sequences, around 45% of them singletons, with just over 8% in the top ten. The sequenced material came from peripheral blood or thyroid tissue (not recorded which). The receptors shown here come from a young woman with Graves' hyperthyroidism.

This rearrangement joins TRBV7-8 to TRBJ2-7; D is perhaps TRBD1 (5 bases). The J call is uncertain, as TRBJ2-5 better fits the DNA end. CDR3 length: 13 amino acids. The V gene's germline CDR1 is SGHVS and CDR2 FQNEAQ. This CDR3 reads CASRRVRQETQYF. Here the CDR3 DNA reads TGTGCCAGCAGGCGTGTCCGACAGGAGACCCAGTACTTC.

The rearrangement uses TRBV25-1 and TRBJ1-2, with D possibly being TRBD1 (6 bases). V was trimmed by 2 bases and J by 8 bases, leaving 12 bases between them. Germline V gene lookup returns CDR1 MGHDK and CDR2 SYGVNS. The CDR3 sequence is 13 residues long. CDR3 protein: CASSEVGGYGYTF. The CDR3 region has the DNA TGTGCCAGCAGTGAAGTGGGGGGCTACGGCTACACCTTC.

Notes on this clonotype: A read error may explain this, as a much larger clone is one base away. This chain links TRBV15 with TRBJ1-2, with 7 bases lining up with TRBD1. Germline loops: CDR1 LNHNV, CDR2 YYDKDF (reference sequence). The CDR3 contains 13 residues. CDR3 DNA: TGTGCCATCAGCAGACCCGGACAGGAGAGATCCACCTTC. Its translation: CAISRPGQERSTF.

There are a few counts of this clonotype. The chain employs TRBV6-5 and TRBJ1-2, with D possibly being TRBD1 (6 bases). With 6 bases removed from V and 0 bases from J, the gap between germline ends came to 14 bases. Per germline, CDR1 MNHEY and CDR2 SVGAGI. The length of the CDR3 is 15 residues. CDR3 nucleotide sequence: TGTGCCAGCAGAACGGGACACGAGCCTAACTATGGCTACACCTTC. It encodes CASRTGHEPNYGYTF.

This clonotype was counted ten times or more. The chain has TRBV5-1 and TRBJ1-1, with D perhaps matching TRBD1 (5 bases). In germline, CDR1 is SGHRS, CDR2 YFSETQ. With 7 bases removed from V and 1 base from J, the gap between germline ends came to 14 bases. The CDR3 is 14 residues long. CDR3 in amino acids: CASGLTGSNTEAFF. The CDR3, as DNA: TGCGCCAGCGGCCTAACAGGATCGAACACTGAAGCTTTCTTT. Looking up the rest from reference TRBV5-1 and TRBJ1-1 gives the full variable domain: KAGVTQTPRYLIKTRGQQVTLSCSPISGHRSVSWYQQTPGQGLQFLFEYFSETQRNKGNFPGRFSGRQFSNSRSEMNVSTLELGDSALYLCASGLTGSNTEAFFGQGTRLTVV.

The chain combines TRBV20-1 with TRBJ1-2, with D uncertain. V was pared by 3 bases and J by 0 bases, with 11 bases between. There are 14 residues in the CDR3. CDR1 is DFQATT, CDR2 SNEGSKA, per germline (reference sequence). The CDR3 loop reads CSASRTTPNYGYTF. The CDR3 DNA follows: TGCAGTGCTAGCCGGACGACACCTAACTATGGCTACACCTTC.

This chain connects TRBV2 to TRBJ2-7, with unresolved D. Germline V gene data show CDR1 as SNHLY and CDR2 as FYNNEI. This CDR3 is built from 13 residues. Trimming took off 5 bases at V and 4 bases at J, with 12 bases between the two ends. In DNA form, the CDR3 reads TGTGCCAGCAGTTTACGAGCTGATTACGAGCAGTACTTC. It is translated as CASSLRADYEQYF.

This clonotype was observed a few times. The gene calls are TRBV20-1 and TRBJ1-6, with D uncertain. CDR3 size: 10 residues. From germline, CDR1 is DFQATT and CDR2 SNEGSKA (reference sequence). V gave up 3 bases and J gave up 15 bases, with 9 bases separating them. The chain's CDR3 is CSARADRLHF. In nucleotides, the CDR3 is TGCAGTGCTAGGGCAGACCGCCTCCACTTT.

V is TRBV29-1 and J is TRBJ1-5, with TRBD1 matching over 8 bases. CDR1 is SQVTM, CDR2 ANQGSEA, per germline. With V trimmed by 7 bases and J by 7 bases, 9 bases remained unmatched. This CDR3 is built from 13 residues. CDR3 amino acids: CSARQGNKQPQHF. The CDR3 DNA follows: TGCAGCGCTAGACAGGGGAATAAGCAGCCCCAGCATTTT. Full variable domain (remainder filled in from reference TRBV29-1 and TRBJ1-5): SAVISQKPSRDICQRGTSLTIQCQVDSQVTMMFWYRQQPGQSLTLIATANQGSEATYESGFVIDKFPISRPNLTFSTLTVSNMSPEDSSIYLCSARQGNKQPQHFGDGTRLSIL.

The chain is built from TRBV7-8 and TRBJ2-7; 7 nucleotides match TRBD2. The CDR3 is 15 amino acids. Germline-derived CDR1 and CDR2 are SGHVS and FQNEAQ. Trimming took 5 bases from V and 3 from J; bases not matched to a gene: 10. The CDR3 sequence: CASSIQAGPLYEQYF. The CDR3 nucleotides read TGTGCCAGCAGCATACAAGCGGGACCCCTCTACGAGCAGTACTTC.

The chain is built from TRBV7-2 and TRBJ1-5; D might be TRBD1 (6 bases). The CDR3 has 14 residues. Trimming removed 7 bases from V and 8 bases from J, with 18 bases in between. CDR1 is SGHTA and CDR2 is FQGNSA in the germline V gene. CDR3 sequence reads: CASTNTGTREPQHF. DNA for the CDR3: TGTGCCAGCACCAATACAGGGACGAGGGAGCCCCAGCATTTT.

The chain uses TRBV25-1 and TRBJ2-5; tentatively, D is TRBD1 (7 bases). V lost 8 bases, J lost 5 bases, and 24 bases lay in between. CDR1 MGHDK and CDR2 SYGVNS come from the germline V gene. This CDR3 comprises 16 residues. CDR3 loop: CASVEVHRGGTETQYF. CDR3 sequence (DNA): TGTGCCAGCGTGGAGGTACACAGGGGAGGTACGGAGACCCAGTACTTC.

This clonotype has more than one count but fewer than ten. DNA of the CDR3: TGTGCCCCTCGGGACGGGGGGGAGACCCAGTACTTC. It codes for CAPRDGGETQYF. This chain uses TRBV9 with TRBJ2-5; TRBD2 agrees at 7 bases. CDR3 length: 12 residues. V gave up 10 bases and J gave up 5 bases; unmatched junction bases: 8. Per the germline V gene, CDR1 is SGDLS and CDR2 is YYNGEE.

V is TRBV24-1 and J is TRBJ2-7; TRBD2 aligns across 8 bases. CDR1 and CDR2 (germline): KGHDR, SFDVKD. CDR3 length: 18 amino acids. V shed 3 bases, J shed 5 bases, and the junction held 17 bases outside the gene matches. The CDR3 nucleotides read TGTGCCACCAGTGATAGCAGCCAGGCCCAGGGACTAGTTGACGAGCAGTACTTC. Translation: CATSDSSQAQGLVDEQYF.

Of note for this clonotype: In this CDR3 the conserved last residue, phenylalanine or tryptophan, is missing, so a read error is likely. The DNA is omitted, as the CDR3 cannot be located on it reliably, and the CDR3 follows TCRdb's listing. V and J are TRBV15 and TRBJ1-6; the table's D call, TRBD1, has no DNA check behind it. The CDR3 comprises 8 residues, both ends counted. Germline CDR1 LNHNV, CDR2 YYDKDF (reference sequence). The CDR3: CATSRQGQ.

This clonotype was detected a few times. The chain joins TRBV14 to TRBJ2-5, with 9 bases that match TRBD1. The CDR3 sequence is 15 residues long. V gave up 4 bases and J gave up 5 bases; unmatched junction bases: 8. Per germline, CDR1 SGHDN and CDR2 FVKESK. The CDR3 reads CASSRDYGTGETQYF. In DNA form, the CDR3 reads TGTGCCAGCAGCCGCGATTACGGGACAGGGGAGACCCAGTACTTC. The complete variable domain, with remaining parts taken from reference TRBV14 and TRBJ2-5, reads EAGVTQFPSHSVIEKGQTVTLRCDPISGHDNLYWYRRVMGKEIKFLLHFVKESKQDESGMPNNRFLAERTGGTYSTLKVQPAELEDSGVYFCASSRDYGTGETQYFGPGTRLLVL.

In its sample, this clonotype was seen many times. This chain connects TRBV20-1 to TRBJ1-1; the match to TRBD1 covers 8 bases. V lost 3 bases and J lost 0; bases outside the gene matches: 3. The CDR3 consists of 14 residues. The germline V gene encodes CDR1 DFQATT and CDR2 SNEGSKA (reference sequence). CDR3 nucleotide sequence: TGCAGTGCTAGCGGGGACAGGATGAACACTGAAGCTTTCTTT. The encoded protein is CSASGDRMNTEAFF.

The CDR3 region is CATRAGLQPLHF. CDR3 sequence (DNA): TGTGCCACCAGGGCAGGGTTGCAGCCCCTCCACTTT. The chain has TRBV15 and TRBJ1-6, with TRBD1 as a possible D gene (5 bases). The germline V gene has CDR1 LNHNV and CDR2 YYDKDF (reference sequence). CDR3 size: 12 residues. V was trimmed by 6 bases and J by 13 bases, leaving 13 bases between them.

V is TRBV6-1 and J is TRBJ2-6, with a possible D match to TRBD1 (6 bases). The ends were cut back, 5 bases at V and 2 bases at J, with 13 bases in the middle. The CDR3 has 16 amino acids. In germline, CDR1 is MNHNS, CDR2 SASEGT. The CDR3 reads CASSQQTGTGANVLTF. Written as DNA, the CDR3 is TGTGCCAGCAGTCAACAAACAGGGACTGGGGCCAACGTCCTGACTTTC.

The chain links TRBV24-1 to TRBJ1-2, with 8 bases fitting TRBD1. The germline gives CDR1 KGHDR, CDR2 SFDVKD. After removal of 2 bases from V and 0 bases from J, the junction contained 7 bases not matched to a gene. The CDR3 has 17 amino acids. CDR3 nucleotides: TGTGCCACCAGTGATTCGAGAACGGACAGGGCTAACTATGGCTACACCTTC. Translated, it gives CATSDSRTDRANYGYTF.

This clonotype has just a few counts. Here the CDR3 reads CASSPRTGKDGYTF. The CDR3 nucleotides read TGTGCCAGCAGCCCACGGACAGGGAAGGATGGCTACACCTTC. The V gene is TRBV7-2, the J gene TRBJ1-2; 8 positions agree with TRBD1. The germline CDR1 and CDR2 sequences are SGHTA and FQGNSA. Losses at the gene ends were 5 bases for V and 6 bases for J; bases not matched to a gene: 8. The CDR3 is 14 amino acids.

The chain recombines TRBV6-4 with TRBJ2-5; TRBD2 matches 10 bases. The ends lost 5 bases at V and 7 bases at J; junction bases unmatched: 19. CDR1 and CDR2 (germline): MRHNA, SNTAGT. CDR3 size: 18 residues. Here the CDR3 reads CASSPPSSGTSARGTQYF. In nucleotides, the CDR3 is TGTGCCAGCAGTCCGCCCTCCTCCGGGACTAGCGCCCGGGGGACCCAGTACTTC.

This clonotype was observed a few times. This chain links TRBV12-3 or TRBV12-4 with TRBJ2-7; unclear D gene. Trimming pared 3 bases from V and 3 bases from J, leaving 12 bases between. CDR3 length: 14 amino acids. The CDR3 nucleotides are TGTGCCAGCAGTTTCATGGCAGACAACTACGAGCAGTACTTC. Its translation: CASSFMADNYEQYF.